Listed here are 2 T cell receptor beta chains from one sample, sequenced in a study of Graves' ophthalmopathy and Graves' hyperthyroidism (dated by TCRdb to the late 2010s). Instrument used: Illumina HiSeq 2000. TCR beta CDR3 regions were amplified from RNA transcripts for repertoire sequencing. HTBI primers and the Qiagen OneStep RT-PCR kit were used in a first-round RT-PCR, which was followed by a second-round multiplex PCR, size selection and purification. TCRdb reran the public reads through fastp at Q25 and MiXCR, keeping productive beta chains. Every entry covers one CDR3 protein and lists the most common genes and DNA from its rows. This sample has over 650,000 distinct CDR3 sequences in its table, and roughly 41% of those were observed once. Of the sample, over 2.5% is held by the ten largest clones. Sequences were obtained from peripheral blood. The receptor source for this set is an adult man with Graves' ophthalmopathy.

The V and J genes are TRBV20-1 and TRBJ2-1; TRBD2 matches 8 bases. Judging by the DNA end, TRBJ2-7 fits better; the J call may be wrong. The CDR3 has 13 amino acids. CDR1 and CDR2 from the germline V gene are DFQATT and SNEGSKA (reference sequence). The CDR3 nucleotides are TGCAGTGCCCCAGCGGGAGCCTACAATGAGCAGTACTTC. Amino acid sequence: CSAPAGAYNEQYF.

There are a few counts of this clonotype. This chain joins TRBV9 and TRBJ2-7, with D maybe TRBD1 (6 bases). The CDR3 contains 14 residues. V was clipped by 3 bases and J by 0 bases, with 10 bases between them. Germline CDR1 SGDLS, CDR2 YYNGEE. Written as DNA, the CDR3 is TGTGCCAGCAGCGACCGGGACAACTCCTACGAGCAGTACTTC. Protein: CASSDRDNSYEQYF.